This T cell receptor beta chain stems from a study of CD8 T cells in Susac syndrome. Random hexamers served to reverse transcribe roughly 0.45 to 1 ug RNA. The CDR3 of TCR beta was amplified by immunoSEQ multiplex PCR across 54 Vbeta and 13 Jbeta. TCRdb recomputed calls from the immunoSEQ multiplex PCR reads with MiXCR, one row per CDR3 protein. The data hold 170,000 or so distinct CDR3 sequences, with approximately 93% observed a single time. TCR beta sequencing was performed on blood CD8+ and CD4+ T cells. Germline assignment: CDR1 SGDLS and CDR2 YYNGEE. The CDR3 spans 16 residues. V lost 4 bases, J lost 4 bases, and 7 bases stayed unmatched.

The specimen was CD4+ T cells from PBMCs. This sequence was found in a human donor with multiple sclerosis. The rearrangement uses TRBV9 and TRBJ2-2, with TRBD1 matching 10 bases. The chain's CDR3 is CASSYGQGEGTGELFF. DNA of the CDR3: TGTGCCAGCAGCTATGGACAGGGGGAAGGCACCGGGGAGCTGTTTTTT.